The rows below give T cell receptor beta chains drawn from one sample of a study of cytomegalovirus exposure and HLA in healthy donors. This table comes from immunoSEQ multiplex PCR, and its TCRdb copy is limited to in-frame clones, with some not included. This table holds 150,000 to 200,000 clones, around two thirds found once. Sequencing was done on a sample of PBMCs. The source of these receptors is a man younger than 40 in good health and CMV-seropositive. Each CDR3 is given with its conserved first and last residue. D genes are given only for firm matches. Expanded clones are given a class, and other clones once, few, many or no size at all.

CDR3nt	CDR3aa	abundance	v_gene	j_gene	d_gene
TGTGCCAGCAGCGCCCAGACAGTGAACACTGAAGCTTTCTTT	CASSAQTVNTEAFF	-	TRBV9	TRBJ1-1	-
TGTGCCAGCAGTTTTCAGGGGGGGAACACTGAAGCTTTCTTT	CASSFQGGNTEAFF	-	TRBV27	TRBJ1-1	TRBD1
TGTGCCAGTAGTCCCCGACAGAGCACAGATACGCAGTATTTT	CASSPRQSTDTQYF	few	TRBV19	TRBJ2-3	-
TGTGCCAGCAGCTCAGTGCGCGGGCAGGATGGCGCCTACGAGCAGTACTTC	CASSSVRGQDGAYEQYF	-	TRBV11-2	TRBJ2-7	-
TGTGCCAGCAGCTCGAGCCCTAGCGGTGAGCAGTTCTTC	CASSSSPSGEQFF	-	TRBV7-3	TRBJ2-1	TRBD2
TGTGCCAGCAGCTCCGGGACTTTGGCCTACGAGCAGTACTTC	CASSSGTLAYEQYF	-	TRBV7-2	TRBJ2-7	-
TGTGCCAGCACTCTGTCCCCAGGATCCACTGAAGCTTTCTTT	CASTLSPGSTEAFF	few	TRBV6-5	TRBJ1-1	-
TGTGCCCGCAGGGGGCCGGCAGAGACCCAGTACTTC	CARRGPAETQYF	-	TRBV30	TRBJ2-5	TRBD1
TGCGCCAGCAGTGAATCCAGGACAGATGGAAACACCATATATTTT	CASSESRTDGNTIYF	few	TRBV10-2	TRBJ1-3	-
TGTGCCAGCAGCTTTACTGACAGACCGAACACTGAAGCTTTCTTT	CASSFTDRPNTEAFF	few	TRBV5-6	TRBJ1-1	-
TGTGCCAGTAGTGTCAATGACAGGGGCTCCTACGAGCAGTACTTC	CASSVNDRGSYEQYF	-	TRBV19	TRBJ2-7	TRBD1
TGTGCCAGCGGGCCTACATCTAGCACAGATACGCAGTATTTT	CASGPTSSTDTQYF	-	TRBV6-5	TRBJ2-3	-
TGTGCCAGCAGAGGGGGACAATTCGACTATGGCTACACCTTC	CASRGGQFDYGYTF	few	TRBV21-1	TRBJ1-2	-
TGTGCCTGGAGCAATCTTCTCACTTGGACAGGGAGCGATTTTGGAGCTACCTATGGCTACACCTTC	CAWSNLLTWTGSDFGATYGYTF	-	TRBV30	TRBJ1-2	TRBD1
TGCGCCAGCAGCCAAGATCAGGGGCCGGTAGACGTAAATGGCTACACCTTC	CASSQDQGPVDVNGYTF	-	TRBV4-1	TRBJ1-2	-
TGTGCCAGCAGCTCCTGGGGAGGGCCAGGGGAGACCCAGTACTTC	CASSSWGGPGETQYF	-	TRBV7-6	TRBJ2-5	TRBD2
TGTGCCAGCAGCTCAGTGGGACAGGGTCACTACAATGAGCAGTTCTTC	CASSSVGQGHYNEQFF	-	TRBV7-9	TRBJ2-1	TRBD1
TGTGCCAGCAGAGAGGGAGGGAAGAACACTGAAGCTTTCTTT	CASREGGKNTEAFF	-	TRBV6-1	TRBJ1-1	-
TGCGCCAGCACTAGCGGGGGAAACACCGGGGAGCTGTTTTTT	CASTSGGNTGELFF	-	TRBV10-2	TRBJ2-2	TRBD2
TGTGCCTGGAGAAGAGCGCAATCCTATGGCTACACCTTC	CAWRRAQSYGYTF	-	TRBV30	TRBJ1-2	-
TGTGCCAGTAGTTTTTGGGACAGAGACTACGAGCAGTACTTC	CASSFWDRDYEQYF	once	TRBV19	TRBJ2-7	TRBD1
TGTGCCAGCAGCTTCGGTGGGAGAGGGGAGACCCAGTACTTC	CASSFGGRGETQYF	few	TRBV7-8	TRBJ2-5	-
TGTGCCAGCAGCCCCCGAGGCAGCCGCAATGAGCAGTTCTTC	CASSPRGSRNEQFF	-	TRBV7-9	TRBJ2-1	-
TGTGCCAGCAGCGGACAGGGGAACACCGGGGAGCTGTTTTTT	CASSGQGNTGELFF	-	TRBV11-3	TRBJ2-2	TRBD1
TGCGCCAGCAGCTTGGGTGCCACAGGGGTAGGAGAAAAACTGTTTTTT	CASSLGATGVGEKLFF	-	TRBV5-1	TRBJ1-4	TRBD1
TGTGCCAGCAGTGCCGCTGACGGTCTAACTATTGGCTACACCTTC	CASSAADGLTIGYTF	-	TRBV2	TRBJ1-2	-
TGTGCCTGGACCCGACTCGACAGAACCTACGAGCAGTACTTC	CAWTRLDRTYEQYF	-	TRBV30	TRBJ2-7	-
TGTGCCAGCAGTGAAGACGGCGCGGGGAGCAAAAACATTCAGTACTTC	CASSEDGAGSKNIQYF	-	TRBV6-1	TRBJ2-4	-
TGTGCCAGCTCACTCACCGGGACACCCAACAATGAGCAGTTCTTC	CASSLTGTPNNEQFF	-	TRBV18	TRBJ2-1	-
TGTGCCAGCATCCAACAGGGTCTGCATGGCTACACCTTC	CASIQQGLHGYTF	-	TRBV6-1	TRBJ1-2	-
TGTGCCAGTGCTTATACCGGGACAGGGAACTATGGCTACACCTTC	CASAYTGTGNYGYTF	few	TRBV19	TRBJ1-2	TRBD1
TGTGCCAGCAGCCTGCGGCAGCCAGCTGGAAACACCATATATTTT	CASSLRQPAGNTIYF	-	TRBV5-6	TRBJ1-3	-
TGTGCCAGTAGTAGCGCCAACACGGGTTTCCGCGAGCAGTACTTC	CASSSANTGFREQYF	-	TRBV19	TRBJ2-7	-
TGCAGCGTTGTCGGGGGGTCCAGAGATACGCAGTATTTT	CSVVGGSRDTQYF	-	TRBV29-1	TRBJ2-3	TRBD2
TGCGCCAGCAGCCAAGATTGGGGCAATACGCAGTATTTT	CASSQDWGNTQYF	-	TRBV4-1	TRBJ2-3	-
TGTGCCAGCAGCTTCGAGGGAACCTACAATGAGCAGTTCTTC	CASSFEGTYNEQFF	-	TRBV7-2	TRBJ2-1	-
TGTGCCAGCAGCCCACTCGGCAGGGGCGGCGAGCAGTACTTC	CASSPLGRGGEQYF	-	TRBV27	TRBJ2-7	-
TGCGCCAGCAGCTGGGGAGCGGGAGGAGGCACCGGGGAGCTGTTTTTT	CASSWGAGGGTGELFF	few	TRBV5-1	TRBJ2-2	TRBD2
TGCGCCAGCAGCTTGGTCCTAGCGGGCTTAGGTGGCACAGATACGCAGTATTTT	CASSLVLAGLGGTDTQYF	once	TRBV5-1	TRBJ2-3	TRBD2
TGTGCCAGCAGCTTAGTTCCAGGGGAGTACGAGCAGTACTTC	CASSLVPGEYEQYF	-	TRBV7-9	TRBJ2-7	-
TGTGCCAGTAGTTTTGGACAGGGAAACACTGAAGCTTTCTTT	CASSFGQGNTEAFF	few	TRBV19	TRBJ1-1	TRBD1
TGTGCCAGCAGCCCTAGCGGGAGGGCCACAGATACGCAGTATTTT	CASSPSGRATDTQYF	few	TRBV27	TRBJ2-3	TRBD2
TGTGCCAGCAGCGAGACAGGATACGAGCAGTACTTC	CASSETGYEQYF	-	TRBV7-8	TRBJ2-7	-
TGTGCCAGTAGTCTGGAACAGGGACAAGGATGGGCGGGCTACACCTTC	CASSLEQGQGWAGYTF	-	TRBV19	TRBJ1-2	-
TGTGCCAGCAGCAAAACGGACAGTTATTCGGAGACCCAGTACTTC	CASSKTDSYSETQYF	-	TRBV21-1	TRBJ2-5	-
TGTGCCAGCAGTGGACAGGGGAACACTGAAGCTTTCTTT	CASSGQGNTEAFF	-	TRBV2	TRBJ1-1	TRBD1
TGTGCCAGTAATAGGGGAGGGGTGGGAGTGGGGGCTTCCTACAATGAGCAGTTCTTC	CASNRGGVGVGASYNEQFF	-	TRBV19	TRBJ2-1	-